Given below is one TCR beta chain in context. No antigen is known for it. These data are taken from a study of T-cell memory formation after mild COVID-19. The study, taken as a whole, reports: While clones contracting from day 15 to 85 were balanced between CD4 and CD8, later expanders leaned CD4+. CD8+ contracting clones occupied EMRA, while CD4+ ones occupied mainly CM and EM.

TCRdb passed the 5' RACE reads through MiXCR, listing each CDR3 protein once. The data hold about half a million distinct CDR3 sequences, with roughly 20% observed a single time. Material: PBMCs or a T cell subset sorted from them (not recorded which). This clonotype was obtained from an adult woman who had mild COVID-19 (a few samples of this study predate the infection). Cell type and time point are not known.

As DNA, the CDR3 is TGTGCCAGCAGCGCAGACGGTTCGTATAATTCACCCCTCCACTTT. This gives the protein CASSADGSYNSPLHF. The rearrangement uses TRBV7-8 and TRBJ1-6, with no clear D. Germline V gives CDR1 SGHVS, CDR2 FQNEAQ. CDR3 length: 15 residues. V was cut by 5 bases and J by 4 bases, with 12 bases left in between.